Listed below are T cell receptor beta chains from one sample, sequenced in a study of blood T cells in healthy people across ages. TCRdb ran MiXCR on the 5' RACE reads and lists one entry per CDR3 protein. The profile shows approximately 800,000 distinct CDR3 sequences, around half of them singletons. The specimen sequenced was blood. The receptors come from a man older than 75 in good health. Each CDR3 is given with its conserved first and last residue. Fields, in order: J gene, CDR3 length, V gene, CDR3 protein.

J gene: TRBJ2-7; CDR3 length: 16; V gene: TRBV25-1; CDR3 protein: CASGPTGQAGKQEQYF
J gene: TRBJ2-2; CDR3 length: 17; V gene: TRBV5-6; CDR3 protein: CASSLDLAGWSAGELFF
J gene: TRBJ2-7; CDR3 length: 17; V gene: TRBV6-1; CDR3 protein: CASSQAGWDRVENEQYF
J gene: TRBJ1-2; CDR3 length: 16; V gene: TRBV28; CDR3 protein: CASSTPTGGMGYGYTF
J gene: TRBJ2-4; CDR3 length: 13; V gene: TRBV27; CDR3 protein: CASSPGDSNIQYF
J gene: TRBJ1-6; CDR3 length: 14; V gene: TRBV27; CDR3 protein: CASSSTGVRSPLHF
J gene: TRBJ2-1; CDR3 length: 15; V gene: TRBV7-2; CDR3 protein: CASSSTSGPYSEQFF
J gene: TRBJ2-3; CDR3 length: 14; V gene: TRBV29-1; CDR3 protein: CSVEGTGVICTQYF
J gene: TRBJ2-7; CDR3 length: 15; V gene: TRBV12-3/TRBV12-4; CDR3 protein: CASSRGTALDYEQYF
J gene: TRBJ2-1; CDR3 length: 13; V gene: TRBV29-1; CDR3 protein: CSVSTSGSYEQFF
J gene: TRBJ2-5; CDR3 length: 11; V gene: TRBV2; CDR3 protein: CASSVAWEQYF
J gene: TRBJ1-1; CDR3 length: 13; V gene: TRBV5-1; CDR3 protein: CASSTRVSTEAFF
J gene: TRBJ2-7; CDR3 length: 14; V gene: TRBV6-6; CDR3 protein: CASSYDGQTYEQYF
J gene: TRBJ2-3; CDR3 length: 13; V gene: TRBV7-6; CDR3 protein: CASSLVRQDTQYF
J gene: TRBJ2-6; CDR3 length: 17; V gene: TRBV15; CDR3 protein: CATSRVGGNSGANVLTF
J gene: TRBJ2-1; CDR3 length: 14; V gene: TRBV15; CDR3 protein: CATSGEVGGNEQFF
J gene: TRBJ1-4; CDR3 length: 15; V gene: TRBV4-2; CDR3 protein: CASSRQPDSNEKLFF
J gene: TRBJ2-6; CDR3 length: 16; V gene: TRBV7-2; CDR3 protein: CASSHPAGVGANVLTF
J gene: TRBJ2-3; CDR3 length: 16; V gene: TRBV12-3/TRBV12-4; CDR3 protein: CASIKGGGFSTDTQYF
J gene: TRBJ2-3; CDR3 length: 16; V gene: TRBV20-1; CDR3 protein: CSARDASGKGTDTQYF
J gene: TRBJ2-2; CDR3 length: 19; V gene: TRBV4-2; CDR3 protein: CASSQEGTSGSQGIGGLFF
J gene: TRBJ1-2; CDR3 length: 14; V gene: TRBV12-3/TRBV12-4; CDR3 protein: CASSLAHSNYGYTF
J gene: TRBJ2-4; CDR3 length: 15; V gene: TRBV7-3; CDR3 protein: CASSLTGGSKNIQYF
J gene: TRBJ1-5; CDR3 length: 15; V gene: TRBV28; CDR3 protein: CASRQQGQFNQPRHF
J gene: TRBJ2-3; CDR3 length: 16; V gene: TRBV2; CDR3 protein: CASYAPAASGTDTQYF
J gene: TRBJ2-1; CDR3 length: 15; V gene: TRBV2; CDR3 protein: CASSDPGARYNEQFF
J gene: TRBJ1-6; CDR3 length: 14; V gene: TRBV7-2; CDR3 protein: CASSSSGFGSPLHF
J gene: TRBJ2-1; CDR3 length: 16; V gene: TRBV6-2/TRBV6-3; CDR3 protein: CASSYSGQSSYNEQFF
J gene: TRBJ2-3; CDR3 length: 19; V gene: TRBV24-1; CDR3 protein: CATSDHTLGLAGGGDTQYF
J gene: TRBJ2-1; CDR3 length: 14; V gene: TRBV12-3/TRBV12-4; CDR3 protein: CASRTGTSYNEQFF
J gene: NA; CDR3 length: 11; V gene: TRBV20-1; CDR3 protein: CSAATEYEQYF
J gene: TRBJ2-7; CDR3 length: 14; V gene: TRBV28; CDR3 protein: CASSTGGFAWEQYF
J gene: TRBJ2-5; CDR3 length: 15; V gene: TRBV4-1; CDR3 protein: CASSPLGQGMETQYF
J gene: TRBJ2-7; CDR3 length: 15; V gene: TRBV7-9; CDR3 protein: CASSTSSTPYYEQYF